The source of this TCR beta chain is a study of blood T cells in healthy people across ages. Study at large: Using template switching, researchers captured about one barcoded beta molecule for each two T cells. Study observations and caveats: A strong correlation between TCR beta diversity and naive T cell percentage was seen.

CDR1 and CDR2 from the germline V gene are MNHNS and SASEGT. This CDR3 spans 14 amino acids. V shed 6 bases, J shed 2 bases, and the junction held 6 bases outside the gene matches. Then a second PCR, running about 6 to 11 cycles, was carried out with a sample-barcoded 5' primer and a J-beta primer mix. Every cDNA molecule bore a tag from a template-switch adaptor containing 12 random nucleotides. TCRdb reanalysed the 5' RACE reads using MiXCR and keeps one entry per CDR3 protein. The table has some 1.5 million distinct CDR3 sequences, roughly 43% seen once; the top ten hold about 3.8%. Concerning this clonotype: Its antigen is still unknown.

Each of the donors had about 9.9 milliliters of peripheral blood drawn into EDTA-treated Vacutainer tubes. Material for sequencing was blood. The TCR sequence derives from a woman between 18 and 29 years old in good health. The genes are TRBV6-1 and TRBJ2-7; 8 bases align to TRBD2. The CDR3 loop reads CASRLAGPPYEQYF. In DNA form, the CDR3 reads TGTGCCAGCAGGTTAGCGGGGCCTCCCTACGAGCAGTACTTC.